The T cell receptor beta chain under discussion was sequenced for a study of early T cells in non-severe SARS-CoV-2 infection. As for the study in general: Sequencing input comprised bulk RNA from unsorted whole blood; chain pairing was not available.

Broader study findings: VDJdb matching, biased toward anti-spike CD8 responses, missed private and CD4 specificities.

Germline-derived CDR1 and CDR2 are SGHNT and YYREEE (reference sequence). The CDR3 sequence is 17 residues long. The junction had 4 bases not matched to a gene; V was cut back by 0 bases and J by 0 bases. Individual cDNA molecules received unique molecular identifiers during library preparation. TCRdb used MiXCR to reprocess the 5' RACE reads, holding one entry per CDR3 protein. The table shows roughly 34,000 distinct CDR3 sequences, with 4.7% occurring only once. This clonotype showed up just a few times. Its antigen is not known. The rearrangement links TRBV5-4 to TRBJ2-1; 9 nucleotides match TRBD2. The TCR comes from an adult who was a healthcare worker with PCR-confirmed SARS-CoV-2 infection or an uninfected control (not recorded which). The sequenced sample consisted of whole blood. The CDR3 here is CASSLDLAGSSYNEQFF. The CDR3 region has the DNA TGTGCCAGCAGCTTGGACCTAGCGGGGAGCTCCTACAATGAGCAGTTCTTC.